These 21 T cell receptor beta chains share one sample of origin, sequenced in a study of beta chain features in type 1 diabetes. The entirety of the isolated RNA underwent reverse transcription, so expressed TCRB transcripts were sequenced. Libraries were prepared by immunoSEQ multiplex PCR; TCRdb keeps only in-frame clonotypes and omits some of them. The data hold about 620,000 clones, with around a sixth observed a single time. Specimen: naive CD4+ T cells from blood. These receptors originate from a man younger than 35 in good health.

The J gene is TRBJ1-4, the V gene TRBV27, with a tentative D call TRBD1 (6 bases). With 3 bases removed from V and 9 bases from J, the gap between germline ends came to 17 bases. There are 15 residues in the CDR3. CDR1 and CDR2 from the germline V gene are MNHEY and SMNVEV (reference sequence). The CDR3 sequence: CASSFTRRGAQKLFF. In nucleotides, the CDR3 is TGTGCCAGCAGTTTCACCCGACGGGGGGCGCAAAAACTGTTTTTT.

The V and J genes are TRBV29-1 and TRBJ2-3, with D unclear. Trimming stripped 4 bases from V and 4 bases from J, with 27 bases between. Germline V gene lookup returns CDR1 SQVTM and CDR2 ANQGSEA. This CDR3 has 18 amino acids. The CDR3 DNA sequence: TGCAGCGTTGGGGTTTTGGGAAAAGAGACGGGCCGGGCAGATACGCAGTATTTT. It encodes CSVGVLGKETGRADTQYF.

This clone was observed a handful of times. The chain recombines TRBV28 with TRBJ2-5, with 7 bases aligning to TRBD2. Looked up from germline, CDR1 is MDHEN and CDR2 is SYDVKM. The CDR3 length is 13 residues. V was pared by 7 bases and J by 5 bases, with 7 bases of the junction left unmatched. CDR3 loop: CASTPAGDETQYF. The DNA of the CDR3 is TGTGCCAGCACCCCTGCGGGGGACGAGACCCAGTACTTC.

This clone was counted only a few times. The V call is TRBV5-4, the J call TRBJ1-4; D is unresolved. Germline V gene data show CDR1 as SGHNT and CDR2 as YYREEE (reference sequence). The germline V and J ends were trimmed by 5 bases and 8 bases, with 10 bases remaining between them. The CDR3 loop spans 12 amino acids. The CDR3 DNA follows: TGTGCCAGCAGTTTGTACTTAGAAAAACTGTTTTTT. Translating gives CASSLYLEKLFF.

V usage is TRBV9 and J usage is TRBJ2-3; D is possibly TRBD2 (6 bases). Per germline, CDR1 SGDLS and CDR2 YYNGEE. This CDR3 is 15 amino acids long. Trimming stripped 4 bases from V and 4 bases from J, with 16 bases between. CDR3 DNA: TGTGCCAGCAGCACCGCGGGGTGGGGGTCAGATACGCAGTATTTT. Its protein is CASSTAGWGSDTQYF.

This clone was observed a few times. The rearrangement joins TRBV27 to TRBJ2-3; no reliable D call. Germline CDR1 reads MNHEY; CDR2 reads SMNVEV (reference sequence). Deletions cut 6 bases from V and 6 bases from J, with 7 bases between. This CDR3 has 11 amino acids. CDR3 sequence: CASSTRDTQYF. The CDR3 DNA follows: TGTGCCAGCAGCACTCGGGATACGCAGTATTTT.

This clone occurred a few times. V is TRBV7-9 and J is TRBJ2-5; 7 bases map to TRBD1. The V and J ends lost 7 bases and 1 base, in that order; junction bases with no gene match: 9. From germline, CDR1 is SEHNR and CDR2 FQNEAQ (reference sequence). The CDR3 sequence is 15 residues long. The CDR3 nucleotides are TGTGCCAGCATCCGCCCGACAGGGCCCCAAGAGACCCAGTACTTC. Protein product: CASIRPTGPQETQYF.

The chain links TRBV7-2 to TRBJ2-5; TRBD2 agrees at 10 bases. V was pared by 11 bases and J by 5 bases, with 11 bases of the junction left unmatched. There are 14 residues in the CDR3. Germline CDR1 and CDR2: SGHTA and FQGNSA. The CDR3 loop reads CASTGLAGVETQYF. In nucleotides, the CDR3 is TGTGCCTCGACTGGGCTAGCGGGAGTGGAGACCCAGTACTTC.

The rearrangement uses TRBV7-2 and TRBJ1-1; D may be TRBD1 (6 bases). The CDR3 spans 14 residues. V shed 5 bases and J shed 4 bases, with 14 bases lying between them. Germline V gene lookup returns CDR1 SGHTA and CDR2 FQGNSA. The CDR3 spells CASSPDRSGTEAFF. In nucleotides, the CDR3 is TGTGCCAGCAGCCCCGACAGGAGCGGCACTGAAGCTTTCTTT.

The V call is TRBV25-1, the J call TRBJ1-4, with 9 positions matching TRBD1. V shed 5 bases, J shed 4 bases, and the junction held 5 bases outside the gene matches. The CDR3 sequence is 15 residues long. Germline CDR1 is MGHDK and CDR2 is SYGVNS. The CDR3 DNA follows: TGTGCCAGCAGTCAACGGGGACAGGGTAATGAAAAACTGTTTTTT. Translated, it gives CASSQRGQGNEKLFF.

The CDR3 is CASSLVVLGANVLTF. The CDR3 DNA reads as TGTGCCAGCAGCTTAGTGGTGTTGGGGGCCAACGTCCTGACTTTC. The V and J genes are TRBV11-2 and TRBJ2-6; D is uncertain. This CDR3 has 15 amino acids. Deletions cut 1 base from V and 4 bases from J, with 8 bases between. From germline, CDR1 is SGHAT and CDR2 FQNNGV.

This clone was seen a few times. This sequence joins TRBV6-4 and TRBJ2-3; 7 positions agree with TRBD1. The CDR3 contains 12 residues. Trimming at V came to 6 bases and at J to 8 bases, leaving 5 bases not matched to a gene. Looked up from germline, CDR1 is MRHNA and CDR2 is SNTAGT. In DNA, the CDR3 is TGTGCCAGCAGCGACAGGGCAAGTACGCAGTATTTT. Its protein is CASSDRASTQYF.

This clone was observed a few times. The chain is built from TRBV25-1 and TRBJ1-1; unclear D gene. The CDR3 consists of 14 residues. Germline CDR1 reads MGHDK; CDR2 reads SYGVNS. Trimming removed 3 bases from V and 4 bases from J, with 12 bases in between. The CDR3 spells CASSDWYEGTEAFF. The CDR3 nucleotides read TGTGCCAGCAGTGATTGGTATGAAGGCACTGAAGCTTTCTTT.

There are a few counts of this clone. The chain links TRBV10-3 to TRBJ2-1; 7 bases fit TRBD2. This CDR3 has 16 residues. Germline CDR1 ENHRY, CDR2 SYGVKD. After removal of 3 bases from V and 4 bases from J, the junction contained 9 bases not matched to a gene. For the CDR3, the DNA is TGTGCCATCAGTGATTCTTCTAGCGGCCGTTACAATGAGCAGTTCTTC. This translates into CAISDSSSGRYNEQFF.

The V gene is TRBV27, the J gene TRBJ1-6, with D perhaps TRBD1 (6 bases). Germline CDR1 is MNHEY and CDR2 is SMNVEV (reference sequence). V was shortened by 3 bases and J by 10 bases, with 16 bases between the two germline ends. This CDR3 contains 15 residues. CDR3 loop: CASSFEAGDRSPLHF. CDR3 in DNA: TGTGCCAGCAGTTTTGAGGCAGGGGATCGATCACCCCTCCACTTT.

This clone was found a few times. The same CDR3 is also encoded by other DNA sequences in this sample. The chain links TRBV7-2 to TRBJ2-5, with 9 bases matching TRBD2. This CDR3 has 16 amino acids. V trimming: 1 base; J trimming: 2 bases; junction bases outside the gene matches: 5. Germline-derived CDR1 and CDR2 are SGHTA and FQGNSA. CDR3 DNA: TGTGCCAGCAGCTTAGGTCCGGGACTAGCTCAAGAGACCCAGTACTTC. Translating it yields CASSLGPGLAQETQYF.

The chain links TRBV28 to TRBJ1-2; no clear D. V was shortened by 4 bases and J by 4 bases, with 4 bases between the two germline ends. The CDR3 runs to 11 residues. CDR1 is MDHEN, CDR2 SYDVKM, per germline. The CDR3 DNA is TGTGCCAGCAGTTCCACCTATGGCTACACCTTC. Its translation: CASSSTYGYTF.

The chain employs TRBV7-6 and TRBJ2-5; 9 nucleotides agree with TRBD1. Trimming cost V 0 bases and J 3 bases; bases outside gene matches: 2. The length of the CDR3 is 15 residues. In germline, CDR1 is SGHVS, CDR2 FNYEAQ. The CDR3 spells CASSLAGQGKETQYF. CDR3 sequence (DNA): TGTGCCAGCAGCTTAGCGGGACAGGGAAAAGAGACCCAGTACTTC.

The chain combines TRBV5-1 with TRBJ1-2; TRBD1 aligns across 8 bases. The CDR3 is made up of 13 amino acids. Trimming removed 1 base from V and 6 bases from J; junction bases left unmatched: 2. The germline CDR1 and CDR2 sequences are SGHRS and YFSETQ. CDR3 DNA: TGCGCCAGCAGCTTGCCAGGGGGCCATGGCTACACCTTC. Encoded protein: CASSLPGGHGYTF.

Only a few counts were recorded for this clone. The J gene is TRBJ2-7, the V gene TRBV28, with 7 bases lining up with TRBD1. V shed 7 bases and J 6 bases; nucleotides not matched to a gene: 6. The length of the CDR3 is 12 residues. Germline V CDR1 and CDR2: MDHEN, SYDVKM. The CDR3 loop is CASNTAGGEQYF. The CDR3 DNA is TGTGCCAGCAATACGGCAGGGGGCGAGCAGTACTTC.

This clone was observed a few times. The chain carries TRBV5-8 and TRBJ1-5; 7 nucleotides align to TRBD1. The V gene end was trimmed by 0 bases and the J gene end by 3 bases; junction bases not matched to a gene: 3. From germline, CDR1 is SGHTS and CDR2 YDEGEE. This CDR3 has 15 residues. The CDR3 nucleotides are TGTGCCAGCAGCTTGGGAGACAGGGCCAATCAGCCCCAGCATTTT. The encoded protein is CASSLGDRANQPQHF.